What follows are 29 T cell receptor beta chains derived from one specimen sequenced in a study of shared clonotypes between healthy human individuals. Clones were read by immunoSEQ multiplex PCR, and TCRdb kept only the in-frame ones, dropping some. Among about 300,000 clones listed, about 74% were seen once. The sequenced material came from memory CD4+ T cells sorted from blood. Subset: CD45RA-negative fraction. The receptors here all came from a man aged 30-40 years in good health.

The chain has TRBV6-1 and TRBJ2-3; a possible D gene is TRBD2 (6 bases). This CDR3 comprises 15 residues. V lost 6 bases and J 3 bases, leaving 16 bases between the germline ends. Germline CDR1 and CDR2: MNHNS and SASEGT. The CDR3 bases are TGTGCCAGCAGCGGGGACTCCGGTACGACAGATACGCAGTATTTT. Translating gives CASSGDSGTTDTQYF.

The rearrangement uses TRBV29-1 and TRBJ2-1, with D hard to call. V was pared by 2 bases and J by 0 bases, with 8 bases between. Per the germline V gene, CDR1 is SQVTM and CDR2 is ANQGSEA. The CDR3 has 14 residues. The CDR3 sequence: CSVEWDSSYNEQFF. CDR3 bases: TGCAGCGTTGAATGGGATAGCTCCTACAATGAGCAGTTCTTC.

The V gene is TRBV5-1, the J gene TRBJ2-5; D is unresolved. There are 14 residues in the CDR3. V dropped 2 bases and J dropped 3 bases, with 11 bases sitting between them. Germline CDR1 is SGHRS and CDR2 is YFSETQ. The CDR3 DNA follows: TGCGCCAGCAGCTTATTTCCGGGTAAAGAGACCCAGTACTTC. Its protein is CASSLFPGKETQYF.

As DNA, the CDR3 is TGTGCCAGCAGCTGGTCTCAACAGGGGGAAGCTTTCTTT. It specifies CASSWSQQGEAFF. The chain employs TRBV7-2 and TRBJ1-1; 7 positions agree with TRBD1. Germline CDR1 is SGHTA and CDR2 is FQGNSA. The CDR3 is 13 residues long. Trimming at V came to 4 bases and at J to 8 bases, leaving 7 bases not matched to a gene.

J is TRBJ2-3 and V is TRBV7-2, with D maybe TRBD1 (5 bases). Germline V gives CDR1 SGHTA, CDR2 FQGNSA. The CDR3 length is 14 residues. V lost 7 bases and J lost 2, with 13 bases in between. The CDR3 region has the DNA TGTGCCAGCACTGTGCGTGGGGCCACAGATACGCAGTATTTT. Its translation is CASTVRGATDTQYF.

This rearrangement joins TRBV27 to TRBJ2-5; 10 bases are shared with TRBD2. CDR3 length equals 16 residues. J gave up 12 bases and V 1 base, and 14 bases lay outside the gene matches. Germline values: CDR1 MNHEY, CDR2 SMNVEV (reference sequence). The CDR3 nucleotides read TGTGCCAGCAGTTTATTTCGGTCGGCTAGCGGGAGCTTGGAGTACTTC. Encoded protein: CASSLFRSASGSLEYF.

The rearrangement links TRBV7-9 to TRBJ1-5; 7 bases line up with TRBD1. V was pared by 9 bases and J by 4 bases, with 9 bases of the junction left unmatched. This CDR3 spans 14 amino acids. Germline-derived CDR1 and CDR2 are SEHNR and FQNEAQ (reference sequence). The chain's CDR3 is CASSGTAGNQPQHF. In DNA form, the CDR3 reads TGTGCCAGTTCAGGGACAGCGGGGAATCAGCCCCAGCATTTT.

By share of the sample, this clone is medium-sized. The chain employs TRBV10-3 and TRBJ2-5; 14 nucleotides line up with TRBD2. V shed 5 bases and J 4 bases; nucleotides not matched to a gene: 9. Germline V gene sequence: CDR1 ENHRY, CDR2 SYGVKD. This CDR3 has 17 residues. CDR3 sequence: CAISPTSGRAFGETQYF. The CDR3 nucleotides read TGTGCCATCAGTCCGACTAGCGGGAGGGCCTTCGGAGAGACCCAGTACTTC.

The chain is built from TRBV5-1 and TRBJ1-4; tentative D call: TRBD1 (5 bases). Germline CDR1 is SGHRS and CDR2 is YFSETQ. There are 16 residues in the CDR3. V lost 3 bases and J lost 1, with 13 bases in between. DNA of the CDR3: TGCGCCAGCAGCTCGTTTCCCGGGGGAACTAATGAAAAACTGTTTTTT. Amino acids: CASSSFPGGTNEKLFF.

The DNA for the CDR3 is TGTGCCAGCAGCTTCCAACAAGGACTAGCGGGATTGTCAGATACGCAGTATTTT. Its translation: CASSFQQGLAGLSDTQYF. This chain connects TRBV11-2 to TRBJ2-3; 12 nucleotides agree with TRBD2. This CDR3 has 18 residues. After removal of 3 bases from V and 4 bases from J, the junction contained 11 bases not matched to a gene. Germline CDR1 is SGHAT and CDR2 is FQNNGV.

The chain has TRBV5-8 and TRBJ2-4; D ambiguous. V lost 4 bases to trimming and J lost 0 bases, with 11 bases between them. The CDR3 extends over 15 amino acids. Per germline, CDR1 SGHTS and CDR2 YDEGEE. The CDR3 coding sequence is TGTGCCAGCAGCCCTAGGGTACTAGCCAAAAACATTCAGTACTTC. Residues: CASSPRVLAKNIQYF. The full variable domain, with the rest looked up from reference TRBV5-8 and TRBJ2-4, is EAGVTQSPTHLIKTRGQQATLRCSPISGHTSVYWYQQALGLGLQFLLWYDEGEERNRGNFPPRFSGRQFPNYSSELNVNALELEDSALYLCASSPRVLAKNIQYFGAGTRLSVL.

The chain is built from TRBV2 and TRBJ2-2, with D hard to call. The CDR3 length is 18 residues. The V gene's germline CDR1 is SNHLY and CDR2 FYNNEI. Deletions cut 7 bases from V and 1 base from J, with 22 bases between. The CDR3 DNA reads TGTGCCAGCACAAAATCCCAGCTCCTCCCGGGGAACACCGGGGAGCTGTTTTTT. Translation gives CASTKSQLLPGNTGELFF.

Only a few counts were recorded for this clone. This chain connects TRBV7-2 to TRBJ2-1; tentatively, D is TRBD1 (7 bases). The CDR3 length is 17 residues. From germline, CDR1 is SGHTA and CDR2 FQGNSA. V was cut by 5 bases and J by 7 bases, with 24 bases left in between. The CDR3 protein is CASSPGGLLAGKNEQFF. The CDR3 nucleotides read TGTGCCAGCAGCCCAGGGGGTCTACTAGCAGGAAAGAATGAGCAGTTCTTC.

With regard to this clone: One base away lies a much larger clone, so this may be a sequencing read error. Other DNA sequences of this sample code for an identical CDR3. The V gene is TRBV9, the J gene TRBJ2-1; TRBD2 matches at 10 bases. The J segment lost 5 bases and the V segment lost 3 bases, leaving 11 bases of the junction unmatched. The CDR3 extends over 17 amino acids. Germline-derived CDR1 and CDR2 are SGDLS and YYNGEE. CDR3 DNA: TGTGCCAGCAGCGCCACGGCCGGGACTAGCGCCAACAATGAGCAGTTCTTC. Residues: CASSATAGTSANNEQFF.

CDR3 bases: TGCGCCAGCAGCCAAGCCTATCGGCCCGGCTATGGCTACACCTTC. Amino acids: CASSQAYRPGYGYTF. This chain links TRBV4-1 with TRBJ1-2; D unresolved. In germline, CDR1 is MGHRA, CDR2 YSYEKL. Trimming took off 1 base at V and 4 bases at J, with 13 bases between the two ends. The CDR3 has 15 residues.

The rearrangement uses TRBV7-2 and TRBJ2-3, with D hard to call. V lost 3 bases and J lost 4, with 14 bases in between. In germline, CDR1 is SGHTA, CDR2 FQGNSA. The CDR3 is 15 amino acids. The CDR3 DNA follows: TGTGCCAGCAGCTTCAACCCCGGCAGTGCAGATACGCAGTATTTT. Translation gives CASSFNPGSADTQYF.

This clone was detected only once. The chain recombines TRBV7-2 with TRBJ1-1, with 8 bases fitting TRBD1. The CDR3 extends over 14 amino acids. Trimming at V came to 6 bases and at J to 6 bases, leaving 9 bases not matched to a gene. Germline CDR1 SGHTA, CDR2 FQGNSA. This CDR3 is CASRTTGGASEAFF. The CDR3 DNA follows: TGTGCCAGCAGAACAACAGGGGGTGCGTCTGAAGCTTTCTTT.

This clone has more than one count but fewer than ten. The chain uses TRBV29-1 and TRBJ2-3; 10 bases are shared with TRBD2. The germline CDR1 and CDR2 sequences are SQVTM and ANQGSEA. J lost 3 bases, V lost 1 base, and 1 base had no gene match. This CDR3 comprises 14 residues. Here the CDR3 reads CSVEVLAGTDTQYF. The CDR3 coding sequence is TGCAGCGTTGAAGTACTAGCGGGAACAGATACGCAGTATTTT.

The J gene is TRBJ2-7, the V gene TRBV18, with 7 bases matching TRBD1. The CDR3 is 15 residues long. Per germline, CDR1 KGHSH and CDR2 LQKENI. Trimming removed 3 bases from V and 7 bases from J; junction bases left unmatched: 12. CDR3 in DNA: TGTGCCAGCTCACCGTTTGGGACAGACCGTGGAGAGCAGTACTTC. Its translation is CASSPFGTDRGEQYF. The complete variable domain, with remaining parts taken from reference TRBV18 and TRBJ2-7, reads NAGVMQNPRHLVRRRGQEARLRCSPMKGHSHVYWYRQLPEEGLKFMVYLQKENIIDESGMPKERFSAEFPKEGPSILRIQQVVRGDSAAYFCASSPFGTDRGEQYFGPGTRLTVT.

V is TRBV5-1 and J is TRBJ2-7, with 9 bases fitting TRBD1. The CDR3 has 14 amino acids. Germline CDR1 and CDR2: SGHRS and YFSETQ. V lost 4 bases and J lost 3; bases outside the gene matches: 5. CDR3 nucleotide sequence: TGCGCCAGCAGCGGGACAGGGAATCTCTACGAGCAGTACTTC. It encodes CASSGTGNLYEQYF.

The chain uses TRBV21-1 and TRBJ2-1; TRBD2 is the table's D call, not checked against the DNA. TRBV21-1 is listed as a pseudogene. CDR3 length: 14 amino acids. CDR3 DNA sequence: TGTGCCAGTATAAGCGGGACTAACAACAATGAGCAGTTCTTC. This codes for CASISGTNNNEQFF.

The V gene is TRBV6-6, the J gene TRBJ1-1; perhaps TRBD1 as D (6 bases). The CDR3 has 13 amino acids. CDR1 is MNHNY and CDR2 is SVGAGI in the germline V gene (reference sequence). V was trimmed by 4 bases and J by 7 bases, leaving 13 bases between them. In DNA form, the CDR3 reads TGTGCCAGCAGTTTTACAGGGATCTTTGAAGCTTTCTTT. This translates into CASSFTGIFEAFF.

The CDR3 coding sequence is TGTGCCAGCAGTCGTGACGGCAGGGTTGCGACCCAGTACTTC. Its protein product is CASSRDGRVATQYF. This chain links TRBV28 with TRBJ2-5; tentative D call: TRBD1 (5 bases). V was shortened by 5 bases and J by 7 bases, with 17 bases between the two germline ends. Per the germline V gene, CDR1 is MDHEN and CDR2 is SYDVKM. CDR3 length: 14 amino acids. Full variable domain (rest looked up from reference TRBV28 and TRBJ2-5): DVKVTQSSRYLVKRTGEKVFLECVQDMDHENMFWYRQDPGLGLRLIYFSYDVKMKEKGDIPEGYSVSREKKERFSLILESASTNQTSMYLCASSRDGRVATQYFGPGTRLLVL.

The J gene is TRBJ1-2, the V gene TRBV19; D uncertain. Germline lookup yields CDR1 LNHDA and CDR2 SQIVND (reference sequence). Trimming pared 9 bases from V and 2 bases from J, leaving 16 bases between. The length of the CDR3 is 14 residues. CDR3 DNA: TGTGCCAGCTTAAGCCGGGGTAGGAACTATGGCTACACCTTC. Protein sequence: CASLSRGRNYGYTF. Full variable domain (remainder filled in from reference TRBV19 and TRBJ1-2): DGGITQSPKYLFRKEGQNVTLSCEQNLNHDAMYWYRQDPGQGLRLIYYSQIVNDFQKGDIAEGYSVSREKKESFPLTVTSAQKNPTAFYLCASLSRGRNYGYTFGSGTRLTVV.

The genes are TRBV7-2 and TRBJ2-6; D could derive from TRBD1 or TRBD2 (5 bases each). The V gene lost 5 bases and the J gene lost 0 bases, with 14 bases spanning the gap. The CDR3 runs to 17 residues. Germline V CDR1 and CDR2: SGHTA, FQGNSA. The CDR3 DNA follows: TGTGCCAGCAGCCACGTGGTTGGGGGCTCTGGGGCCAACGTCCTGACTTTC. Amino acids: CASSHVVGGSGANVLTF.

The DNA for the CDR3 is TGTGCCAGCAGTCTGAACAGGGGTTACGAGCAGTACTTC. Protein sequence: CASSLNRGYEQYF. This chain joins TRBV6-1 and TRBJ2-7, with 7 nucleotides matching TRBD1. Looked up from germline, CDR1 is MNHNS and CDR2 is SASEGT. The CDR3 spans 13 residues. Trimming at V came to 5 bases and at J to 4 bases, leaving 5 bases not matched to a gene.

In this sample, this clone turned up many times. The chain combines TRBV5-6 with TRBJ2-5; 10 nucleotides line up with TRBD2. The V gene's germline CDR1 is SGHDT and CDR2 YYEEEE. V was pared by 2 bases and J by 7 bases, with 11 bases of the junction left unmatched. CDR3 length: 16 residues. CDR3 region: CASSFAVAGGIGTQYF. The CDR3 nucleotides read TGTGCCAGCAGCTTCGCTGTAGCGGGAGGTATTGGGACCCAGTACTTC.

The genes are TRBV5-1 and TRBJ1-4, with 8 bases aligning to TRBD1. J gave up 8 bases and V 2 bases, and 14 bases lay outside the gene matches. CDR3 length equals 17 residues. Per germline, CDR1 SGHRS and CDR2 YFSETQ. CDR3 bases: TGCGCCAGCAGCTTACGGAGTTTGGACAGGGATAGCGAAAAACTGTTTTTT. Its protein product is CASSLRSLDRDSEKLFF.

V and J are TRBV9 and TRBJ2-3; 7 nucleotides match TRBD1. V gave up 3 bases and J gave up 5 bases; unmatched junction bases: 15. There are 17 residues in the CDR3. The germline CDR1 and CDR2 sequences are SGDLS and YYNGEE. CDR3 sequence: CASSGDSGLGGVDTQYF. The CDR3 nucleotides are TGTGCCAGCAGCGGCGATTCGGGGTTAGGGGGCGTAGATACGCAGTATTTT.